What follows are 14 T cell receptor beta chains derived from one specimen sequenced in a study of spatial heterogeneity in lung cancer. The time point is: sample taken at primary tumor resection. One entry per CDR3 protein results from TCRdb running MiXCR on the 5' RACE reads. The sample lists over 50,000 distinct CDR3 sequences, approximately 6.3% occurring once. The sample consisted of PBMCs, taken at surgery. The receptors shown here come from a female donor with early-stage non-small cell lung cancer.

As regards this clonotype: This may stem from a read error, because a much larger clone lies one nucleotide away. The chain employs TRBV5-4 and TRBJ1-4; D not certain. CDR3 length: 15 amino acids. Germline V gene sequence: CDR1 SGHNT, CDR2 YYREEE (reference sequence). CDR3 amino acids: CASSLDEQHGEKLSF. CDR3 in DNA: TGTGCCAGCAGCTTAGATGAACAGCACGGAGAAAAACTGTCTTTT.

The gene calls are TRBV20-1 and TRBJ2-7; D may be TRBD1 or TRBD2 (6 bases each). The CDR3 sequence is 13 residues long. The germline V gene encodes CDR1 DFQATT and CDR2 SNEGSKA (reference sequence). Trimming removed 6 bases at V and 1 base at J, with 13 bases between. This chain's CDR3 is CSATKGGSYEQYF. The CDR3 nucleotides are TGCAGTGCCACAAAGGGGGGATCCTACGAGCAGTACTTC.

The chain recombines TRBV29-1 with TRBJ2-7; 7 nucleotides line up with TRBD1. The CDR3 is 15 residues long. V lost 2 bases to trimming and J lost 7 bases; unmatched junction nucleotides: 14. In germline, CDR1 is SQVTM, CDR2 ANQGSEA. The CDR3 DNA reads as TGCAGCGTTGAAAACCGGTTAGAGGCCAGGGGGGAGCAGTACTTC. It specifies CSVENRLEARGEQYF.

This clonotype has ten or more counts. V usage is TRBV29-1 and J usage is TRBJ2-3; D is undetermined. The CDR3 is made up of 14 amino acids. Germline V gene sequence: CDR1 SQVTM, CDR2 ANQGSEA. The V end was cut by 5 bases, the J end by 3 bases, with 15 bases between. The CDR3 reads CSVIAMTSTDTQYF. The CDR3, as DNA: TGCAGCGTTATTGCAATGACATCTACAGATACGCAGTATTTT.

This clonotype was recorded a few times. The chain's CDR3 is CASSAYGNTEAFF. CDR3 nucleotides: TGTGCCAGCAGCGCCTACGGTAACACTGAAGCTTTCTTT. This sequence joins TRBV9 and TRBJ1-1; D is uncertain. Trimming cost V 3 bases and J 2 bases, with 8 bases left between them. Per germline, CDR1 SGDLS and CDR2 YYNGEE. The CDR3 covers 13 residues.

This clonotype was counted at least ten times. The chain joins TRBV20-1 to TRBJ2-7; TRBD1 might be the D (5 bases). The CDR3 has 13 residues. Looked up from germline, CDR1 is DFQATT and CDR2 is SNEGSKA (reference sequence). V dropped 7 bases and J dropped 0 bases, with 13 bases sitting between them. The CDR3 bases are TGCAGTGGCGAGGACACCATCTCCTACGAGCAGTACTTC. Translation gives CSGEDTISYEQYF.

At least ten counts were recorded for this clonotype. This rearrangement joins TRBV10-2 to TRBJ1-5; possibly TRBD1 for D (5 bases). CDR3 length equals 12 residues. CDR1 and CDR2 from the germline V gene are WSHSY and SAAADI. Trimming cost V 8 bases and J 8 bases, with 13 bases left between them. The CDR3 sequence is CASQDRAEPQHF. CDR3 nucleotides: TGCGCCAGCCAAGACAGAGCAGAGCCCCAGCATTTT.

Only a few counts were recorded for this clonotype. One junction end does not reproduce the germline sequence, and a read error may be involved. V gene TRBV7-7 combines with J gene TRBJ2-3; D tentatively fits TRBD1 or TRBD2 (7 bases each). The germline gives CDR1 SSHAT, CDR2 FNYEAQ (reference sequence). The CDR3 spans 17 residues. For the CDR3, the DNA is TGTGCTAGCAGCCCAGGGGGGGGTAGCGGTAGCACAGATACGCAGTATTTT. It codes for CASSPGGGSGSTDTQYF.

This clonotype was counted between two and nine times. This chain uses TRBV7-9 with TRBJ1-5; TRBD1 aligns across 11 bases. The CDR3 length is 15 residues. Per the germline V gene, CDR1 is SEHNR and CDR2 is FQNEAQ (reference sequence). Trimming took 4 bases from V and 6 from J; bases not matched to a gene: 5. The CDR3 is CASSYGQGASQPQHF. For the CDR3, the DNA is TGTGCCAGCAGCTACGGACAGGGGGCGAGTCAGCCCCAGCATTTT.

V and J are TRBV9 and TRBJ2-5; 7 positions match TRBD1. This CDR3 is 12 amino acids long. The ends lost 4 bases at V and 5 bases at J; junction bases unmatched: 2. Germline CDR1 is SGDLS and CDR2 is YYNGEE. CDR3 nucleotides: TGTGCCAGCAGCCCCAGGGGGGAGACCCAGTACTTC. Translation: CASSPRGETQYF.

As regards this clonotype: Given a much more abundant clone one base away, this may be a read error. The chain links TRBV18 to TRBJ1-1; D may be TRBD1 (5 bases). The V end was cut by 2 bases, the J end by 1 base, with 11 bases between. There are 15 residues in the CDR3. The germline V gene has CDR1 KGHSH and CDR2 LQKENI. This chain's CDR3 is CASSPRSGANTEAFF. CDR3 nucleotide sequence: TGTGCCAGCTCACCAAGGTCTGGGGCGAACACTGAAGCTTTCTTT.

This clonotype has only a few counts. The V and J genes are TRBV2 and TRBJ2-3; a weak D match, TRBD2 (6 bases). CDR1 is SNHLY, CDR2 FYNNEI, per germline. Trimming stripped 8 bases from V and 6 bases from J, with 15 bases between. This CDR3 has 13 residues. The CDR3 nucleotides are TGTGCCAGCTCCAAGGAGGGGCTGGATACGCAGTATTTT. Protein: CASSKEGLDTQYF.

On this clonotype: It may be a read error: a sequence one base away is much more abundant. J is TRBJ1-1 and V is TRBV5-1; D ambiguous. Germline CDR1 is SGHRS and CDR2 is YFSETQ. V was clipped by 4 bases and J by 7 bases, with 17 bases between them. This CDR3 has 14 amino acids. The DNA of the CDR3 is TGCGCCAGCAGCCCGCAGGTTATATACATTGAAGCTTTCTTT. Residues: CASSPQVIYIEAFF.

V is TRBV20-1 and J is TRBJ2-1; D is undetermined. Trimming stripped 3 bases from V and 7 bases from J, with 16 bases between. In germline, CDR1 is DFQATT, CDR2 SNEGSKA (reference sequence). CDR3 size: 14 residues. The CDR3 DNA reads TGCAGTGCTAGCCGCCAAGCCTATAATAATGAGCAGTTCTTC. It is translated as CSASRQAYNNEQFF.